One T cell receptor beta chain is described in this entry. The sample belongs to a study of T cell responses to AZD1222 COVID-19 vaccine. Using immunoSEQ multiplex PCR, the repertoire was profiled, and TCRdb retains in-frame clones only, with some absent. The top ten hold less than 4% of the sample, which has 75,000 to 100,000 clones, 92% seen once. With 4 bases clipped from V and 3 bases from J, the junction kept 9 bases outside the gene matches. CDR1 and CDR2 from the germline V gene are SGHNT and YYREEE (reference sequence). The CDR3 contains 15 residues. This clonotype was sampled from an adult who received the AZD1222 COVID-19 vaccine. Sequences were derived from peripheral blood, sampled 28 days after the second AZD1222 dose. V is TRBV5-4 and J is TRBJ2-5; 7 nucleotides line up with TRBD1. The CDR3 nucleotides read TGTGCCAGCAGCGCACAGGGGTGGGGTGAAGAGACCCAGTACTTC. It translates to CASSAQGWGEETQYF. Full variable domain (outside the CDR3, taken from reference TRBV5-4 and TRBJ2-5): ETGVTQSPTHLIKTRGQQVTLRCSSQSGHNTVSWYQQALGQGPQFIFQYYREEENGRGNFPPRFSGLQFPNYSSELNVNALELDDSALYLCASSAQGWGEETQYFGPGTRLLVL.